This entry is about one T cell receptor beta chain. Germline V lookup: CDR1 MGHDK, CDR2 SYGVNS. The CDR3 has 16 residues. V was pared by 5 bases and J by 4 bases, with 11 bases of the junction left unmatched. RNA transcripts were the template, and TCR beta CDR3 regions were amplified from them. HTBI-primed first-round RT-PCR preceded second-round multiplex PCR. TCRdb itself ran the multiplex PCR reads through MiXCR, one entry per CDR3 protein. The sample lists 650,000 to 900,000 distinct CDR3 sequences, roughly 40% occurring once. This sample is drawn from a study of Graves' ophthalmopathy and Graves' hyperthyroidism.

Source material: peripheral blood. This sequence was found in an adult man with Graves' ophthalmopathy. This chain connects TRBV25-1 to TRBJ1-3; 7 positions agree with TRBD1. The CDR3 DNA follows: TGTGCCAGCAGTTACGGAGGGGGCGATCCAGGAAACACCATATATTTT. Protein sequence: CASSYGGGDPGNTIYF.